The source of this T cell receptor beta chain is a study of blood T cell repertoires in COVID-19. Looking at the study overall: Some COVID-19 samples were acute and others convalescent; all came from the United States, Italy and Spain. T cells, B-cell-depleted T cells, or PBMCs provided the cDNA or gDNA that served as material.

Study processing details: Amplifying reference gene primers gave estimates of nucleated cell counts. Profiled with immunoSEQ multiplex PCR; TCRdb holds only in-frame clones, not every one. The V and J calls and clone size come from that table; D and trimming were worked out from the DNA. The sample records fewer than 250,000 clones, 65% to 90% being singletons. Unmatched junction bases numbered 8, after V lost 10 bases and J lost 4 bases. There are 14 residues in the CDR3. Germline V CDR1 and CDR2: MNHEY, SVGAGI. The sequenced material came from peripheral blood. The chain recombines TRBV6-5 with TRBJ1-2; 11 bases map to TRBD1. This sequence originates from a woman in her 70s with acute or convalescent COVID-19. The CDR3, as DNA: TGTGCCACATCGGACAGGGGGCAAATCTATGGCTACACCTTC. It specifies CATSDRGQIYGYTF.